This TCR beta chain appears in the sequencing data of a study of T cell responses to AZD1222 COVID-19 vaccine. The junction had 9 bases not matched to a gene; V was cut back by 0 bases and J by 5 bases. Per the germline V gene, CDR1 is ENHRY and CDR2 is SYGVKD. The CDR3 sequence is 17 residues long. This clone was seen only a few times. Some clones are missing from TCRdb's copy, which holds only in-frame ones; the method was immunoSEQ multiplex PCR. The sample has roughly 70,000 clones; just over 85% are singletons. The source was peripheral blood, collected on day 0 of AZD1222 vaccination. The rearrangement joins TRBV10-3 to TRBJ1-5, with 8 bases that match TRBD1. The receptor was isolated from an adult in good health. CDR3 in DNA: TGTGCCATCAGTGAGTCGGAGCAGGGGGCAAAGTATCAGCCCCAGCATTTT. Residues: CAISESEQGAKYQPQHF.